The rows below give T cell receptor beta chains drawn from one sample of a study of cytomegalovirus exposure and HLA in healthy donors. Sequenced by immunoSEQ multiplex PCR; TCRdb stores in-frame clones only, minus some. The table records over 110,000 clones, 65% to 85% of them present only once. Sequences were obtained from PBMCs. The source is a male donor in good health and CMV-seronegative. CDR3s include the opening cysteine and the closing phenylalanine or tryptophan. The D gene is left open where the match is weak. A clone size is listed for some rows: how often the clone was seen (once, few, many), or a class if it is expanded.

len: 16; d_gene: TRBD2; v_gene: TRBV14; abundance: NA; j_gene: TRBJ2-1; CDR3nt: TGTGCCAGCAGCCAAGACCAGCGGGAGTGGCACAATGAGCAGTTCTTC; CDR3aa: CASSQDQREWHNEQFF
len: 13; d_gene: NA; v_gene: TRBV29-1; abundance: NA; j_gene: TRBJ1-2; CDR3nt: TGCAGCGGCTCAGACAGGTCTAACTATGGCTACACCTTC; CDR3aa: CSGSDRSNYGYTF
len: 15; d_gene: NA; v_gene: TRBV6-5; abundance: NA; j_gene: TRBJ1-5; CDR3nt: TGTGCCAGCAGTCCTGCCCAGGCCCTAAATCAGCCCCAGCATTTT; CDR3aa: CASSPAQALNQPQHF
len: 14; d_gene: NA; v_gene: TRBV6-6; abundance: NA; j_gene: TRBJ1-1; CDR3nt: TGTGCCAGCAGTTCCTCGAGACACAACACTGAAGCTTTCTTT; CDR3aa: CASSSSRHNTEAFF
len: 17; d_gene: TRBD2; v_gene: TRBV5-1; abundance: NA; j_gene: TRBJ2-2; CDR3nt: TGCGCCAGCAGCTTCGGCGGGAGCGGGATAAACACCGGGGAGCTGTTTTTT; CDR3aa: CASSFGGSGINTGELFF
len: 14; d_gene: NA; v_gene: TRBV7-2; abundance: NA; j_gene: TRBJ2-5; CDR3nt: TGTGCCAGCACCCCAAGGGGGTACCAAGAGACCCAGTACTTC; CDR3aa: CASTPRGYQETQYF
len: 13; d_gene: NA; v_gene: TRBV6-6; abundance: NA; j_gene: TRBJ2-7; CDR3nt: TGTGCCAGCAGCCAGAAACAGGGCCACGAGCAGTACTTC; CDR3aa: CASSQKQGHEQYF
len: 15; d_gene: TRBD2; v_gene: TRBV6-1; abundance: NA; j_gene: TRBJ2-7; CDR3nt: TGTGCCAGCAGTGAAGCGGGACTAGCGGCCGGGGCGGAGTACTTC; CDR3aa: CASSEAGLAAGAEYF
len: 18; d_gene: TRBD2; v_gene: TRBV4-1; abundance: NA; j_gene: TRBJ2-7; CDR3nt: TGCGCCAGCAGCCAAGATCCCCCATGGGAACTAGCGGGACTCGAGCAGTACTTC; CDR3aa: CASSQDPPWELAGLEQYF
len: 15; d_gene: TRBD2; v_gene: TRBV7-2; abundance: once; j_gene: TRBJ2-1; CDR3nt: TGTGCCAGCAGCCTCCTAGCGGGAGGATCAAATGAGCAGTTCTTC; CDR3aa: CASSLLAGGSNEQFF
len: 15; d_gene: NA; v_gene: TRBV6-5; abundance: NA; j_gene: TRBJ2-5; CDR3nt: TGTGCCAGCAGTTACTCGATTGAGGGACTCAAGGCCCAGTACTTC; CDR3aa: CASSYSIEGLKAQYF
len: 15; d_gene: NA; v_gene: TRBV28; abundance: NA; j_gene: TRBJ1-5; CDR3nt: TGTGCCAGCACGCCGAGCGGGGACGGCAATCAGCCCCAGCATTTT; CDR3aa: CASTPSGDGNQPQHF
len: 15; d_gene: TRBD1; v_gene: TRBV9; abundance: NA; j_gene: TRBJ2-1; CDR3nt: TGTGCCAGCAGCGTAAGGGGACAGGGAAACAATGAGCAGTTCTTC; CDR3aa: CASSVRGQGNNEQFF
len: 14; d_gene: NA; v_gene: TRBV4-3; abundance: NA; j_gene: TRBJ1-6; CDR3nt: TGCGCCAGCAGCCAAGGGTGGAGTAATTCACCCCTCCACTTT; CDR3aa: CASSQGWSNSPLHF
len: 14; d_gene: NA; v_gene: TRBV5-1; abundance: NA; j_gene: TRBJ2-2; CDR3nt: TGCGCCAGCAGCTTAGATGGGAGCCGTGGGGAGCTGTTTTTT; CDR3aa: CASSLDGSRGELFF
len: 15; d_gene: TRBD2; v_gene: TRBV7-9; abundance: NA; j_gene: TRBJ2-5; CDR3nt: TGTGCCAGCAGCTTAGTAACGGGAGGCCCAGAGACCCAGTACTTC; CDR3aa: CASSLVTGGPETQYF
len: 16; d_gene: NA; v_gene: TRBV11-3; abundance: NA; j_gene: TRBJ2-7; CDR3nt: TGTGCCAGCAGCCACCACTTCAACAGGGTAATCTACGAGCAGTACTTC; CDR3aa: CASSHHFNRVIYEQYF
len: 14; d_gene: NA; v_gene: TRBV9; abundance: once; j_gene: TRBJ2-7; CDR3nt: TGTGCCAGCAGCGTAGAGGACAGTTCCTACGAGCAGTACTTC; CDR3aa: CASSVEDSSYEQYF
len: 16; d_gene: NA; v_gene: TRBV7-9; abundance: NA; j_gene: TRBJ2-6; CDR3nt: TGTGCCAGCAGCTTCCCAGGGGATCCTGGGGCCAACGTCCTGACTTTC; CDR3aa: CASSFPGDPGANVLTF
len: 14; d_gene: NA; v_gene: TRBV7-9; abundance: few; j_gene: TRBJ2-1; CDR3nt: TGTGCCAGCAGCCCCCGGGGACTTAACAATGAGCAGTTCTTC; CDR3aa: CASSPRGLNNEQFF
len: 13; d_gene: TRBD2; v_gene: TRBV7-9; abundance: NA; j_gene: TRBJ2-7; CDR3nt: TGTGCCAGCAGCTTTCCTACTAGCGGTGAGCAGTACTTC; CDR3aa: CASSFPTSGEQYF
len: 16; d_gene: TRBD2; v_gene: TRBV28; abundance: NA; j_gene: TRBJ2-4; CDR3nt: TGTGCCAGCAGTTGGGCCACAGCGGGAGAGAAAAACATTCAGTACTTC; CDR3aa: CASSWATAGEKNIQYF